Listed below are T cell receptor beta chains from one sample, sequenced in a study of T cells in Graves' hyperthyroidism and ophthalmopathy. TCRdb reanalysed the multiplex PCR reads using MiXCR and keeps one entry per CDR3 protein. The sample contains 250,000 to 300,000 distinct CDR3 sequences, 13% to 15% of which appear only once. The source material was blood. The origin of the receptors is a woman aged 40 to 50 with Graves' hyperthyroidism that later progressed to Graves' ophthalmopathy. Each CDR3 is given with its conserved first and last residue. A D gene is named only where the DNA matches it firmly. A row's size may be missing; if present it is once, few, many or a size class.

>TRBD2|TRBV19|NA|TRBJ2-3
TGTGCCAGTAGGGGACTACCCGGTTTAGCAGATACGCAGTATTTT
CASRGLPGLADTQYF
>NA|TRBV28|NA|TRBJ1-1
TGTGCCAGCAGTTCTCGGGGACTAAGGAACACTGAGGCTCTCTTT
CASSSRGLRNTEALF
>NA|TRBV19|many|TRBJ2-7
TGTGCCAGTAGTACGGACTCTCCCTACGAGCAGTACTTC
CASSTDSPYEQYF
>NA|TRBV9|many|TRBJ2-1
TGTGCCAGCAGCGTAGAGGGGTCTCGAGTCGATGAGCAGTTCTTC
CASSVEGSRVDEQFF
>NA|TRBV20-1|many|TRBJ1-5
TGCAGTGCTAGAGATAGGGTTGAGCAGCCCCAGCATTTT
CSARDRVEQPQHF
>TRBD1|TRBV29-1|many|TRBJ1-1
TGCAGCGGCACAGGGGCAAGAAACACTGAAGCTTTCTTT
CSGTGARNTEAFF
>TRBD1|TRBV12-3/TRBV12-4|NA|TRBJ1-5
TGTGCCAGCAGTTTTAACAGGGGGCGGGTTAGCAATCAGCCCCAGCATTTT
CASSFNRGRVSNQPQHF
>NA|TRBV28|NA|TRBJ1-1
TGTGCCAGCAGTTTGGACAGATGGAACACTGAAGCTTTCTTT
CASSLDRWNTEAFF
>NA|TRBV2|many|TRBJ2-2
TGTGCCAGCAGTGAGGACACCGGGGAGCTGTTTTTT
CASSEDTGELFF
>NA|TRBV2|NA|TRBJ2-1
TGTGCCAGCAGTGGCTCCGGGACTGCCTCCTACAATGAGCAGTTCTTC
CASSGSGTASYNEQFF
>NA|TRBV2|many|TRBJ2-5
TGTGCCAGCAAAGGTAACGGGGAGACCCAGTACTTC
CASKGNGETQYF
>NA|TRBV30|many|TRBJ1-4
TGTGCCTGGATGCCCGGGACTTGGGGAACTAATGAAAAACTGTTTTTT
CAWMPGTWGTNEKLFF
>TRBD1|TRBV19|NA|TRBJ2-7
TGTGCCAGTGGGACAGGATCCTACGAGCAGTACTTC
CASGTGSYEQYF
>NA|TRBV18|many|TRBJ1-5
TGTGCCAGCTCACTAACGCGGGAAACCGCGCCCCAGCATTTT
CASSLTRETAPQHF